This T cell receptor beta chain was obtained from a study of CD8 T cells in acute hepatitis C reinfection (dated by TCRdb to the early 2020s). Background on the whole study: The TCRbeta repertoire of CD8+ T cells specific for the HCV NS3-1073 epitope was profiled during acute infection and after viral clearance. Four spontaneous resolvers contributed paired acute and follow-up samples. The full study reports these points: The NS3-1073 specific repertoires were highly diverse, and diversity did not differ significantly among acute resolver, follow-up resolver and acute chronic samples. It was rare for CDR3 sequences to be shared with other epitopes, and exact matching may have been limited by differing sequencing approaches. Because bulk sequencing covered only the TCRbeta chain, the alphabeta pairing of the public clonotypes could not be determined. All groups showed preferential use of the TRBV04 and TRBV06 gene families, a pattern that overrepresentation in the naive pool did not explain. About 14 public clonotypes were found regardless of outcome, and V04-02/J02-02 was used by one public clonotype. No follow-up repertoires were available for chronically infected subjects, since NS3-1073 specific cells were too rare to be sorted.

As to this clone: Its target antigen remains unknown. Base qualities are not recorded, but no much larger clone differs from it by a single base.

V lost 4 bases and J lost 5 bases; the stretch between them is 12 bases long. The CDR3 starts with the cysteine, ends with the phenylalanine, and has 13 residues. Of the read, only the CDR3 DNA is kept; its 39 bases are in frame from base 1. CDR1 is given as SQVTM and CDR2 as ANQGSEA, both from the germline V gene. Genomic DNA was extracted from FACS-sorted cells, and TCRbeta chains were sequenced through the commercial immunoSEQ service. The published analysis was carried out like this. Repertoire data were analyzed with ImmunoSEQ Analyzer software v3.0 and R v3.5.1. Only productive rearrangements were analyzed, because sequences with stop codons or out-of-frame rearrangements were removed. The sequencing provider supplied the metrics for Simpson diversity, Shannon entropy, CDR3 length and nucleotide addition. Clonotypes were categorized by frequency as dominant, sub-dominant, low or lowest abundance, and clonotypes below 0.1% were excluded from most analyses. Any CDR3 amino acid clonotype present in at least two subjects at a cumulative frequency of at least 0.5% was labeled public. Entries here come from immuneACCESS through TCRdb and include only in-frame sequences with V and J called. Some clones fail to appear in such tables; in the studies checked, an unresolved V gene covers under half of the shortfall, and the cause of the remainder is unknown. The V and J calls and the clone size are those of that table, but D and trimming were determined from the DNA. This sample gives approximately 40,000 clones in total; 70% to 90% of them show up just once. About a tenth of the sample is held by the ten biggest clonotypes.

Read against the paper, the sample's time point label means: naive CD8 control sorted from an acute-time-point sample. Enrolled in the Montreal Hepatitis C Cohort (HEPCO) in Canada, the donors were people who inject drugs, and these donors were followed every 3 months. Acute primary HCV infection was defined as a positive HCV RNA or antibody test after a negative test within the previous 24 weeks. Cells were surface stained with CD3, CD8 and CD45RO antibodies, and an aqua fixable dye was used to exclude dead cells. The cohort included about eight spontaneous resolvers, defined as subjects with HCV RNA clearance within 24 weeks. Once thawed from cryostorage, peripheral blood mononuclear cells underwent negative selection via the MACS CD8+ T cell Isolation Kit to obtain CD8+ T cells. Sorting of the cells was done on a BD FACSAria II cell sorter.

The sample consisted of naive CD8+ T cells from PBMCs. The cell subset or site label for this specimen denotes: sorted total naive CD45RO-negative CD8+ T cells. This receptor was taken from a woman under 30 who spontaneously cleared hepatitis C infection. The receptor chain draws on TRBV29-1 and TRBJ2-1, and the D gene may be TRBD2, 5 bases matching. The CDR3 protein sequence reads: CSVVGVHDNEQFF. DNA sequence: TGCAGCGTTGTCGGGGTTCATGACAATGAGCAGTTCTTC.